These T cell receptor beta chains were read from a single sample in a study of shared clonotypes between healthy human individuals. TCRdb's table, derived via immunoSEQ multiplex PCR, lists solely in-frame clones and lacks some. Counted here are roughly 1,100,000 clones, around 75% occurring once; the ten biggest clones make up nearly 1.5%. Source material: memory CD4+ T cells sorted from blood. Receptors were obtained from a man younger than 35 in good health. The CDR3 runs from the conserved cysteine through the conserved F or W. Only some rows state a clone size, as once, few, many or a class for expanded clones.

V	J	size	CDR3
TRBV9	TRBJ2-3	-	CASSVSVAQGDTQYF
TRBV7-2	TRBJ1-2	once	CASSSTGARSVAF
TRBV5-6	TRBJ2-6	-	CASSPQTGTLSGANVLTF
TRBV6-1	TRBJ2-3	-	CASSGRTARPTDTQYF
TRBV11-2	TRBJ2-2	-	CASSLTDNTGELFF
TRBV7-2	TRBJ1-1	-	CASSLASRQSGAFF
TRBV5-1	TRBJ1-5	-	CASSLDGTDNQPQHF
TRBV5-6	TRBJ2-7	-	CASSVEGMGRTYEQYF
TRBV4-2	TRBJ2-7	-	CASSQDFAGFYEQYF
TRBV2	TRBJ2-2	many	CASSVAGSAGELFF
TRBV7-2	TRBJ2-1	-	CASSLRNEQFF
TRBV10-1	TRBJ2-7	-	CANAPDPKRSYEQYF
TRBV10-3	TRBJ1-1	many	CAISGGDPGLRTEAFF
TRBV10-3	TRBJ1-1	-	CAIRNGQGNTEAFF
TRBV13	TRBJ2-7	-	CASSPWGTSGSDNYEQYF
TRBV28	TRBJ2-7	-	CASSFPSLSTYEQYF
TRBV18	TRBJ1-1	-	CASSPTLNTEAFF
TRBV4-1	TRBJ1-3	once	CASSQDRRRLSGNTIYF
TRBV27	TRBJ1-4	few	CASSLTRNNEKLFF
TRBV6-1	TRBJ1-2	-	CASSMTGSGYGYTF
TRBV28	TRBJ1-5	-	CASSPSANQPQHF
TRBV6-5	TRBJ2-1	-	CASSQANNEQFF
TRBV28	TRBJ2-2	few	CASTPGQGTGELFF
TRBV5-6	TRBJ2-3	-	CASSELSSTDTQYF
TRBV7-3	TRBJ2-2	-	CASSNRVAGELFF
TRBV7-2	TRBJ1-5	-	CASSLLGTGRGGNQPQHF
TRBV2	TRBJ2-7	once	CAIAGLPYEQYF
TRBV9	TRBJ1-2	few	CASSVGGQATYGYTF
TRBV7-2	TRBJ2-5	-	CASSPHQTSGPRETQYF
TRBV10-3	TRBJ2-7	-	CAISESHVSGRYEQYF
TRBV28	TRBJ1-1	few	CASSIRTSEAFF
TRBV5-1	TRBJ2-1	-	CASSRDSLRHEQFF
TRBV6-6	TRBJ2-1	few	CASSPQGFGNEQFF
TRBV9	TRBJ2-5	once	CASSAETSGRASRETQYF